The subject of this entry is one T cell receptor beta chain. What it binds is unknown. The sample comes from a study of T cells after yellow fever vaccination. Study at large: The authors prepared low-cell-number fractions using SMART-Seq v4 Ultra Low Input.

TCRdb re-called the 5' RACE reads with MiXCR, one entry per CDR3 protein. Among around 320,000 distinct CDR3 sequences listed, 3.5% to 5% were seen once. Study results and limitations: A weaker secondary response peaked on day 5, the primary on day 15. Reappearance after the booster was seen for most primary-vaccination clones, at 95% to 96% CD4 and 75% to 90% CD8.

With 4 bases removed from V and 7 bases from J, the gap between germline ends came to 20 bases. CDR1 is SGDLS and CDR2 is YYNGEE in the germline V gene. The CDR3 has 15 residues. V is TRBV9 and J is TRBJ1-2, with no clear D. Sequences were derived from PBMCs, sampled 15 days after the yellow fever booster vaccination. This sequence was found in a man aged 18-30 years who received the YFV17D yellow fever vaccine. The CDR3 reads CASSPYRSTVGGYTF. In nucleotides, the CDR3 is TGTGCCAGCAGCCCCTACCGCAGCACCGTGGGTGGCTACACCTTC.